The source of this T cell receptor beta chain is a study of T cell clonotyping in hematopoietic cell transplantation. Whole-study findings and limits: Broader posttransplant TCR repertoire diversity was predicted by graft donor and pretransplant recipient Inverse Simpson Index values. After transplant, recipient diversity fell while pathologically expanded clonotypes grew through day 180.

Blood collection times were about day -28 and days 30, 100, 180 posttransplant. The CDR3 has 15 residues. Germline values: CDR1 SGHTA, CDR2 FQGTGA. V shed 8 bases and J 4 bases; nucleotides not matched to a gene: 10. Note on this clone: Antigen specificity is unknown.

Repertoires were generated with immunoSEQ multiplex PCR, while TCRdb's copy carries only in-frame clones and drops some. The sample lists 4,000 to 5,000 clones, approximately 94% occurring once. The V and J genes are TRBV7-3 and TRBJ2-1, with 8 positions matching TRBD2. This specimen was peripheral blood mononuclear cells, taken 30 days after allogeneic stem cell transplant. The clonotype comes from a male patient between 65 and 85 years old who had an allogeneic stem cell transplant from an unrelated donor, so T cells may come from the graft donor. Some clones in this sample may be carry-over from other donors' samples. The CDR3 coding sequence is TGTGCCAGCGCCCCGTTTAGCGGGACGTACAATGAGCAGTTCTTC. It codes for CASAPFSGTYNEQFF.